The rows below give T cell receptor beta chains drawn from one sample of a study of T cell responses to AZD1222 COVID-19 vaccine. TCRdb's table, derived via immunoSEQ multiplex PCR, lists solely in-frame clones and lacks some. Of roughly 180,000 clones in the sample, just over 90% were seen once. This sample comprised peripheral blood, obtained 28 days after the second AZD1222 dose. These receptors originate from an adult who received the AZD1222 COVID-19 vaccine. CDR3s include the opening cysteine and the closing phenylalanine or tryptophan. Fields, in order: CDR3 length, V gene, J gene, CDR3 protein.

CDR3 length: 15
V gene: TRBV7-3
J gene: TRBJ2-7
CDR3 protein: CASSLYTSGMNEQYF

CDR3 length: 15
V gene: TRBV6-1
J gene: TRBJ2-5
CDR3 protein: CASSEYSTLQETQYF

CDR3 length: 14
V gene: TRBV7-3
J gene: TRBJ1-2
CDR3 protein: CASSLGGPGASYTF

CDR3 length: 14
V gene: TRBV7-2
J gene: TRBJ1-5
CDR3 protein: CASSLGVSAQPQHF

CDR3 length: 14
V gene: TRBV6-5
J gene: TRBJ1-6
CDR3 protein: CASRKGPNNSPLHF

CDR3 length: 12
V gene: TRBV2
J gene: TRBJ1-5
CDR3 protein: CASSEQGRAQHF

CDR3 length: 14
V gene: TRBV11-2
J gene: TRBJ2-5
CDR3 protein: CASSYHLNQETQYF

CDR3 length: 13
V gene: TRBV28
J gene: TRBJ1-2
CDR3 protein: CAISPSSSSGFAF

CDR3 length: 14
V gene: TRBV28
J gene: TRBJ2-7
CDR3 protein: CASRSGTGSREQYF

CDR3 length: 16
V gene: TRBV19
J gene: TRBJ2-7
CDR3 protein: CASSPLGEGMNHEQYF

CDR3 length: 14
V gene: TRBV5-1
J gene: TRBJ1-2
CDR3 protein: CASSLGAGGSSEVF

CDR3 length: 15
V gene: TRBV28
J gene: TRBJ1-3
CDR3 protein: CASSVRGRSGNTIYF

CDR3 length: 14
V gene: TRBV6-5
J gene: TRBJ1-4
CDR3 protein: CASSFQGGNEKLFF

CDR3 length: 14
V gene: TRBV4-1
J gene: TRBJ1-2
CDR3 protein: CASSQERWTDGYTF

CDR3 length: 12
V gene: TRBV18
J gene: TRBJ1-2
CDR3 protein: CASSPLLDGYTF

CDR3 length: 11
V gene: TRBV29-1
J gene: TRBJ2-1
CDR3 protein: CSVLSHNEQFF

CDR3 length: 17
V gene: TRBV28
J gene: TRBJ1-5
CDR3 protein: CASSPPTGAYSNQPQHF

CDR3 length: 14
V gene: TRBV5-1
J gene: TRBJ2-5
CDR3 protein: CASSFSGNQETQYF

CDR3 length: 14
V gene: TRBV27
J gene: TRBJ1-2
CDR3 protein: CASSLSGSAHGYTF

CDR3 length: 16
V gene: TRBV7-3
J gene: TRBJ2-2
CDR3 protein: CASSLRPSGSSGELFF

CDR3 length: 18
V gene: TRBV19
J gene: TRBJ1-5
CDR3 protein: CASSNRDRELYSNQPQHF

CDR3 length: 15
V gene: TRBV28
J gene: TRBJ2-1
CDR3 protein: CASSLRQGEHNEQFF

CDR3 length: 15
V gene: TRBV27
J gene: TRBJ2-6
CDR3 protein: CASSPGGSRANVLTF

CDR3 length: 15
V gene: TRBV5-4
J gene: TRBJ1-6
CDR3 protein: CASSFSQGAISPLHF

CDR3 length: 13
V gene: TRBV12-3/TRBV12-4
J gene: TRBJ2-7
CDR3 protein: CASTPLRGREQYF

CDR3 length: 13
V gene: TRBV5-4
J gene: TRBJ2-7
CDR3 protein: CASSFAGVDEQYF

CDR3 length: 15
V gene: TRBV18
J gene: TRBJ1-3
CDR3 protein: CASSPAGAPGNTIYF

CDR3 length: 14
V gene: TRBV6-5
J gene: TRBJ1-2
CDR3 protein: CASNTRGAGYGYTF

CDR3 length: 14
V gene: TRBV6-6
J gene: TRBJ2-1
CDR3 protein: CASRPSGIGNEQFF

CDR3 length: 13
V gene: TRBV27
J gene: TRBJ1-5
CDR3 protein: CASSTPGEQPQHF

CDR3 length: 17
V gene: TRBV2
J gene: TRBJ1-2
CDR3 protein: CASSVVDRTEANYGYTF

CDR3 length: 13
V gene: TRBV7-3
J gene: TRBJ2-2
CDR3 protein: CASSSKNTGELFF

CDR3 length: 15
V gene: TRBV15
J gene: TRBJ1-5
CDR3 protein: CATSRGVDSNQPQHF

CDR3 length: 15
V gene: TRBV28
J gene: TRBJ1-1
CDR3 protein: CASSPPRGGDTEAFF

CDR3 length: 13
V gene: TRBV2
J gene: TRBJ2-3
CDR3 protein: CASTVRGTDTQYF

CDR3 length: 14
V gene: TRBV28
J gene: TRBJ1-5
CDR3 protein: CASTTTGNHQPQHF

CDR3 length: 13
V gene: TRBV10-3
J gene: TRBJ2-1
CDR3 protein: CAISGNEGDFEFF

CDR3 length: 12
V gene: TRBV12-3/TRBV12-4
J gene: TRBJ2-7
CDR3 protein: CASSLTGREQYF

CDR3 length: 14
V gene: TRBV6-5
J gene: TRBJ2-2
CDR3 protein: CASTRLPNTGELFF